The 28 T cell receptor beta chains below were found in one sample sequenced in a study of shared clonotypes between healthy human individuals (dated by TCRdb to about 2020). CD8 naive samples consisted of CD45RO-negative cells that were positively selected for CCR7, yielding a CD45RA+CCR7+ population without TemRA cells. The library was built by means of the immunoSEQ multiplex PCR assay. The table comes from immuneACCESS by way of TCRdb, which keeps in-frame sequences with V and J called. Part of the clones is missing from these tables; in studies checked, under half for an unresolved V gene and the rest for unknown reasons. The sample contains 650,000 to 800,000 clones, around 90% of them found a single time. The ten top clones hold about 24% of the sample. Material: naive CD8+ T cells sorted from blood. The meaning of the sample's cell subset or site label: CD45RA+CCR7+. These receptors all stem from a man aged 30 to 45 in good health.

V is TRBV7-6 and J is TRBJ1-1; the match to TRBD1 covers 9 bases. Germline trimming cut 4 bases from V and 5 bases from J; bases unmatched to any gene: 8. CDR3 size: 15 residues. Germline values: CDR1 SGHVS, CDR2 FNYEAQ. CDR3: CASSWGDRAGTEAFF. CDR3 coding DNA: TGTGCCAGCAGCTGGGGGGACAGGGCTGGGACTGAAGCTTTCTTT.

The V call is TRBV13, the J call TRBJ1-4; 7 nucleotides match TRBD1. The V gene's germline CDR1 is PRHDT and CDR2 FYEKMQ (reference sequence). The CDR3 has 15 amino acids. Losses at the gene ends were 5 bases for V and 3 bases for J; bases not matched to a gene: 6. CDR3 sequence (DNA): TGTGCCAGCAGCGGGACGGGACAGTCTAATGAAAAACTGTTTTTT. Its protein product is CASSGTGQSNEKLFF.

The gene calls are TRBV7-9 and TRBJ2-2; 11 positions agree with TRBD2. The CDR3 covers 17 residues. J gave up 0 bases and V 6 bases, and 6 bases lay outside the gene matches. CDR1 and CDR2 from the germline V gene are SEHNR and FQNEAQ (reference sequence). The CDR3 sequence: CASSSRSGRANTGELFF. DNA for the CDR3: TGTGCCAGCAGTTCTCGTAGCGGGAGGGCGAACACCGGGGAGCTGTTTTTT.

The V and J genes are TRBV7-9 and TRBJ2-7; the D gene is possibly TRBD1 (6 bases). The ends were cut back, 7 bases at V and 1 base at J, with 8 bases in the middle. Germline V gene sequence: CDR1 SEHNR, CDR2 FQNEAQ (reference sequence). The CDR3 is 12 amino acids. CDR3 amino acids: CASTTGSYEQYF. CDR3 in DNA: TGTGCCAGCACCACAGGGTCCTACGAGCAGTACTTC.

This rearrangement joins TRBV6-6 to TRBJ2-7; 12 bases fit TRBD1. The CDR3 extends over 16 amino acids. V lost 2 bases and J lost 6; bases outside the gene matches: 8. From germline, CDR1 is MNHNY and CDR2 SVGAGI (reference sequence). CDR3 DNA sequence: TGTGCCAGCAGTTACGGCGTCCCGGGACAGGGGGCCGAGCAGTACTTC. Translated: CASSYGVPGQGAEQYF.

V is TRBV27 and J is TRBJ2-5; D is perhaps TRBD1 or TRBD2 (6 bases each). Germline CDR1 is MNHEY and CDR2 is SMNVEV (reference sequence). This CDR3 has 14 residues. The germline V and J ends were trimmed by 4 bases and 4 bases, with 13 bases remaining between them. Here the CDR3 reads CASSSTGRGETQYF. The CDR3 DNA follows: TGTGCCAGCAGTTCTACAGGGCGGGGAGAGACCCAGTACTTC.

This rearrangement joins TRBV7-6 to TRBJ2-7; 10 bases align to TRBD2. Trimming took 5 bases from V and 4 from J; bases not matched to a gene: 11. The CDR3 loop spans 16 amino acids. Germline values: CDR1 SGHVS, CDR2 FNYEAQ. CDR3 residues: CASSGSLAGADYEQYF. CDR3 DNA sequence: TGTGCCAGCAGCGGCAGCCTAGCGGGAGCAGATTACGAGCAGTACTTC.

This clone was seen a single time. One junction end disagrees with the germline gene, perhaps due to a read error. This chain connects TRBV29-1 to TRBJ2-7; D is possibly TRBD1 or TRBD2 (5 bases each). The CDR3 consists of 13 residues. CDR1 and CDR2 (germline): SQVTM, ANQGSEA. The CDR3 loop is CSVEARDEYEQYF. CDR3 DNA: TGCAGCGTCGAAGCTAGGGACGAATACGAGCAGTACTTC.

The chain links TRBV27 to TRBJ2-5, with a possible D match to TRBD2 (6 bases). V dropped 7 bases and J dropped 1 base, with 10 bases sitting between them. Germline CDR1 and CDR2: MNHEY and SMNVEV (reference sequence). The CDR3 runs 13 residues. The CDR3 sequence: CASMEGLQETQYF. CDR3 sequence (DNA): TGTGCCAGCATGGAGGGGCTCCAAGAGACCCAGTACTTC.

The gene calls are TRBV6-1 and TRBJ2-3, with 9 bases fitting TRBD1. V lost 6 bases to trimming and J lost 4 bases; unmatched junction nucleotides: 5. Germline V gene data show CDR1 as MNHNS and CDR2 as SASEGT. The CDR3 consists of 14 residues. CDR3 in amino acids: CASSGTGKADTQYF. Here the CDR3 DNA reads TGTGCCAGCAGCGGGACAGGGAAAGCAGATACGCAGTATTTT.

The CDR3 protein is CASSIPGQAPNTEAFF. CDR3 nucleotide sequence: TGTGCCAGCAGTATACCGGGACAGGCACCGAACACTGAAGCTTTCTTT. The rearrangement joins TRBV28 to TRBJ1-1, with 8 bases fitting TRBD1. The V and J ends lost 5 bases and 1 base, in that order; junction bases with no gene match: 9. The CDR3 contains 16 residues. Germline V gene sequence: CDR1 MDHEN, CDR2 SYDVKM.

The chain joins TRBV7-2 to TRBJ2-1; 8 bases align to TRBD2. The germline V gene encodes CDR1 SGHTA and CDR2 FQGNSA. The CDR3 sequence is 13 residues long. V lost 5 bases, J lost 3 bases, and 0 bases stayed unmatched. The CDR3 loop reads CASSTSGYNEQFF. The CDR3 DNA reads TGTGCCAGCAGCACTAGCGGCTACAATGAGCAGTTCTTC.

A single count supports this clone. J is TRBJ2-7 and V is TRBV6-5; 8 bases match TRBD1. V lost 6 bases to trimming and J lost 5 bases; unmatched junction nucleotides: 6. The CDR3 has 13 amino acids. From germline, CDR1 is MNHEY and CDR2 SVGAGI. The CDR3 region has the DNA TGTGCCAGCAGCTCAGGGGGCGCGGACGAGCAGTACTTC. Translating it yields CASSSGGADEQYF.

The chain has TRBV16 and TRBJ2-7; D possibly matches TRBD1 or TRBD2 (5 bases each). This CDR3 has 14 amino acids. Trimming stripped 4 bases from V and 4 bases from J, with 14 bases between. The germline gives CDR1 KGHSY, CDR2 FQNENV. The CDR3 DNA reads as TGTGCCAGCAGCCTCCGGGACGGCGGTTACGAGCAGTACTTC. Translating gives CASSLRDGGYEQYF.

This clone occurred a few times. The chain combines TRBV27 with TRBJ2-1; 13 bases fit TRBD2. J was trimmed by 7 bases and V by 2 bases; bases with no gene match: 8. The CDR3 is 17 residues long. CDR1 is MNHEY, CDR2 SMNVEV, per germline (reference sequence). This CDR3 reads CASSLQLAGGPLNEQFF. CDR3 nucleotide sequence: TGTGCCAGCAGTTTACAACTAGCGGGAGGGCCTCTAAATGAGCAGTTCTTC.

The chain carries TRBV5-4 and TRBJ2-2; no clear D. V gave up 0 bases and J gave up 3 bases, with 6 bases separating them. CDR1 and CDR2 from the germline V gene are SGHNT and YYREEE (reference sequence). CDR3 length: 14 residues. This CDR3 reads CASSLGLYTGELFF. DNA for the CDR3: TGTGCCAGCAGCTTGGGGCTATACACCGGGGAGCTGTTTTTT.

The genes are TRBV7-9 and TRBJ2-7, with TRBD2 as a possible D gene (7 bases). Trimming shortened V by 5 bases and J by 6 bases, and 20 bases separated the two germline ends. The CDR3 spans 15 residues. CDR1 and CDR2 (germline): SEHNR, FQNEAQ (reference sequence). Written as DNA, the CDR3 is TGTGCCAGCAGCCCCATAGGTGAGGGAGGGGGCGAGCAGTACTTC. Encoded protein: CASSPIGEGGGEQYF.

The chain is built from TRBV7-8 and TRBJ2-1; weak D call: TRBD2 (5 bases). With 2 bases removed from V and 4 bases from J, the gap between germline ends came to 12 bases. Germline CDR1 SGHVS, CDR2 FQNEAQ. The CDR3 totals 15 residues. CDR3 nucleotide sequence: TGTGCCAGCAGCTTATGGGGTCCGGGGTACAATGAGCAGTTCTTC. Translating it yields CASSLWGPGYNEQFF. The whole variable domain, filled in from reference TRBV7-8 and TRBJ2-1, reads GAGVSQSPRYKVAKRGQDVALRCDPISGHVSLFWYQQALGQGPEFLTYFQNEAQLDKSGLPSDRFFAERPEGSVSTLKIQRTQQEDSAVYLCASSLWGPGYNEQFFGPGTRLTVL.

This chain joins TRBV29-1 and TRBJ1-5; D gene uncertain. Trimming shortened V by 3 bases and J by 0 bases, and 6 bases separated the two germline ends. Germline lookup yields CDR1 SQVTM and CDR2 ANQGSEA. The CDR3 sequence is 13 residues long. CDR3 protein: CSVESSSNQPQHF. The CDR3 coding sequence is TGCAGCGTTGAGTCGTCTAGCAATCAGCCCCAGCATTTT.

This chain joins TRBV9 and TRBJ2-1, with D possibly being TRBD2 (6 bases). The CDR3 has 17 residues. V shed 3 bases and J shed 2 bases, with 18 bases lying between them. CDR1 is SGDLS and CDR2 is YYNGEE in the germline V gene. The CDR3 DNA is TGTGCCAGCAGCGGAGGCTTCGGGACTTCTACCTACAATGAGCAGTTCTTC. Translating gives CASSGGFGTSTYNEQFF.

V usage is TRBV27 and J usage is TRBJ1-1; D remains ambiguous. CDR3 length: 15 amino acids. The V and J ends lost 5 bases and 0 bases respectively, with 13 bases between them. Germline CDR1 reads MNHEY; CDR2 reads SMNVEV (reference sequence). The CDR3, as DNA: TGTGCCAGCAGTACCCCACGGGGTATGAACACTGAAGCTTTCTTT. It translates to CASSTPRGMNTEAFF.

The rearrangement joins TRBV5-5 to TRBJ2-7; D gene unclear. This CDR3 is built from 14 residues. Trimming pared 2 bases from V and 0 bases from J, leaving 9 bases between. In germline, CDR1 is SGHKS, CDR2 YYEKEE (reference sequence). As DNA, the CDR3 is TGTGCCAGCAGCTTAACCCAGATCTCCTACGAGCAGTACTTC. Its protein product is CASSLTQISYEQYF.

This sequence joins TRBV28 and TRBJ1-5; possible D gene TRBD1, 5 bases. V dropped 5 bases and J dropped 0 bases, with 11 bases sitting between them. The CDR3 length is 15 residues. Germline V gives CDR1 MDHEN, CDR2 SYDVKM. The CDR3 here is CASSLWGVSNQPQHF. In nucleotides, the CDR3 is TGTGCCAGCAGTCTCTGGGGGGTTAGCAATCAGCCCCAGCATTTT. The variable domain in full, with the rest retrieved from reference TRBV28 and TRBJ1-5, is DVKVTQSSRYLVKRTGEKVFLECVQDMDHENMFWYRQDPGLGLRLIYFSYDVKMKEKGDIPEGYSVSREKKERFSLILESASTNQTSMYLCASSLWGVSNQPQHFGDGTRLSIL.

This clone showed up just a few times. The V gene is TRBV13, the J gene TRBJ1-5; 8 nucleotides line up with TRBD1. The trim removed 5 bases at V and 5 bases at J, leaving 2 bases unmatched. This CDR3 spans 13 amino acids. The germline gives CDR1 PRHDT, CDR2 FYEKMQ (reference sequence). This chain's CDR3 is CASSQQGDQPQHF. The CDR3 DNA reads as TGTGCCAGCAGCCAACAGGGGGATCAGCCCCAGCATTTT.

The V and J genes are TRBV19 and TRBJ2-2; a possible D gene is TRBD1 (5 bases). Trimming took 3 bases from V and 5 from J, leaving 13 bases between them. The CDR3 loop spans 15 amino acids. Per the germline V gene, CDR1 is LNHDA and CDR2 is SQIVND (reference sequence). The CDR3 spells CASSMLSGFTGELFF. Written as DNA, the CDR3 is TGTGCCAGTAGTATGTTATCAGGGTTTACCGGGGAGCTGTTTTTT.

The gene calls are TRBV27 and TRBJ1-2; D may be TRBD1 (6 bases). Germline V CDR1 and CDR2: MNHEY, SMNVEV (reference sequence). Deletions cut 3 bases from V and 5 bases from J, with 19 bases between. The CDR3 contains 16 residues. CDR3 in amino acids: CASSFSPGGGGYGYTF. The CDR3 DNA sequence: TGTGCCAGCAGTTTTTCGCCAGGCGGAGGGGGATATGGCTACACCTTC.

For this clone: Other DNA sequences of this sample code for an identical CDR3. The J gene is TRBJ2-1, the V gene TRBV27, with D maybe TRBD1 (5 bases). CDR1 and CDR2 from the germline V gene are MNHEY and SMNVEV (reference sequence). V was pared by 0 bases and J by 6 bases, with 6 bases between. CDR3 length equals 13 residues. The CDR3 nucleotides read TGTGCCAGCAGTTTATCAGGGGTCAATGAGCAGTTCTTC. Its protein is CASSLSGVNEQFF.

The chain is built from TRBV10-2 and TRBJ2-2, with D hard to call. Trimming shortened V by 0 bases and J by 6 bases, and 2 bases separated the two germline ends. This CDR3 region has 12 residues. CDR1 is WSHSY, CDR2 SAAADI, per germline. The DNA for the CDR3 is TGCGCCAGCAGTGAGTCATCCGGGGAGCTGTTTTTT. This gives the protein CASSESSGELFF.